The clone carrying this TCR beta chain was counted between two and nine times. Antigen unknown. This CDR3 contains 15 residues. Germline V lookup: CDR1 LGHNT, CDR2 FRNRAP. The V gene end was trimmed by 0 bases and the J gene end by 8 bases; junction bases not matched to a gene: 9. This sample is drawn from a study of cytomegalovirus exposure and HLA in healthy donors. General study points: TCR sequences were mostly rare, though some public TCRs occurred in many donors. It was taken for granted in presence/absence analyses that sequencing depth across donors was roughly uniform.

With 60 Vbeta and 13 Jbeta primers, the PCR was carried out. TCRdb's copy holds only in-frame clones and misses some; the assay was immunoSEQ multiplex PCR. The table lists under 200,000 clones, approximately 80% of them singletons, with about 2.4% in the top ten. This sequence joins TRBV12-5 and TRBJ1-1; TRBD1 aligns across 7 bases. The sequencing input was PBMCs. This TCR came from a man in his 60s in good health and CMV-seronegative. The CDR3 DNA follows: TGTGCTAGTGGTTTGGTACAGGGGAATAGAGCAGAAGCTTTCTTT. As protein: CASGLVQGNRAEAFF.